This entry features one TCR beta chain sequence. It lacks a known antigen. Base qualities are missing; no much larger clone stands one base away. Using the deep immunoSEQ assay, TCR CDR3 regions were amplified from genomic DNA by multiplex PCR. Extracted genomic DNA from each cell subset was distributed evenly across all wells of several immunoSEQ 96-well plates, and each plate was treated as a replicate. For sorted subsets, about 0.2 ug genomic DNA, equal to tens of thousands of T cell genomes, was loaded into each replicate PCR. The purified libraries were quantified using a Qubit 3.0 fluorometer, sized with a Bioanalyzer 2100, and then quantified again using the KAPA Library Quantification kit. Each immunoSEQ 96-well plate was sequenced on its own single-read 150-cycle Illumina NextSeq 550 flow cell. Under the source paper's analysis protocol: The immunoSEQ output contained only junctional sequences without quality scores, so filtering could not match that applied to full-length reads. To assign V/J genes and CDR3, sequences were annotated against IMGT germline references using PyIR, a Python wrapper for IgBLAST v1.9. Reads with weak V/J assignments (E-value above 1e-6), missing CDR3, stop codons, out-of-frame junctions, or ambiguous translated residues were removed. V3J clonotypes were defined as sequences sharing the same inferred V gene, J gene, and CDR3 amino acid sequence. To compute the percentage overlap between repertoires, the number of shared unique clonotypes was divided by the size of the smaller repertoire. Richness of each repertoire was evaluated using RTK rarefaction, the Chao1 estimator, and Recon v2.1 estimates of unobserved clonotypes. OLGA was used to compute generation probabilities for all TCRbeta clonotypes that the gDNA method yielded from a few donors. Imported from immuneACCESS, the table was reduced by TCRdb to in-frame sequences with V and J called. These copies leave out some clones; in studies compared against another copy, an unresolved V gene accounts for under half, and the cause of the remainder is not known. The V and J calls and clone size are taken from that table; D and trimming were inferred from the DNA. The sample has around 2.1 million clones on record, 85% to 95% of them singletons. The ten largest clones represent 1.7% of the sample.

The germline V gene gives CDR1 as SGDLS and CDR2 as YYNGEE. V loses 3 bases of germline sequence and J loses 2 bases, and the interval between the two ends is 11 bases. The cysteine opens and the phenylalanine closes a CDR3 of 14 amino acids. Only CDR3 DNA remains: 42 bases, in frame from the first base. This specimen comes from a study of shared clonotypes between healthy human individuals (dated by TCRdb to the early 2020s). As for the study more broadly: Two women and a few men aged 18 to 49 years were included in the cohort. To estimate repertoire size and how much clonotype sharing occurs between individuals, the study deeply sequenced the blood TCR repertoires of five healthy adults. For each donor, three plates each were used for CD4 naive and CD4 memory, two plates were used for CD8 naive, and one plate was used for CD8 memory. Between about 0.94 and 8.9 billion PBMCs per donor were obtained by leukapheresis. To increase sequencing depth and limit assay-specific biases, different laboratories used diverse techniques to prepare libraries and sequence TCR repertoires.

Findings and caveats that apply to the study as a whole: Estimated clonotype richness was generally larger for naive than for memory subsets. Because the study included only a small number of donors, the genetic and exposure-history diversity represented was limited. Incomplete sequencing was indicated by rarefaction of sorted-subset datasets, despite the large sequencing depth. Sampling was restricted to blood, and TCR repertoires in tissues likely differ from the TCR repertoires found in blood. Pairwise subsampling indicated that sequencing depth was expected to affect the degree of clonotype sharing among donors. About 4.5% of naive CD4, around 3.5% of naive CD8, 2% to 2.5% of memory CD4, and approximately 0.4% of memory CD8 clonotypes were shared across several donors. Compared with non-shared clonotypes, clonotypes shared by all four sorted-subset donors had higher generation probabilities.

CD8 naive samples consisted of CD45RO-negative cells that were positively selected for CCR7, yielding a CD45RA+CCR7+ population without TemRA cells. Donors were healthy HIV-negative adults with no recently reported acute infections or vaccinations. Every donor was a Caucasian adult living in Nashville, Tennessee, USA. After blood collection by leukapheresis, PBMCs were isolated using Ficoll-Histopaque density gradient centrifugation and then cryopreserved in the vapor phase of liquid nitrogen. Analytical flow cytometry was used to check the purity and quantity of every magnetically sorted T cell population. Genomic DNA was isolated from each sorted fraction and quantified by UV absorbance on a Nanodrop 2000c.

The sequenced material came from naive CD8+ T cells from PBMCs. This specimen's cell subset or site label, per the study, means: CD45RA+CCR7+. The chain was built from TRBV9 and TRBJ2-5; a tentative D match to TRBD1 spans 6 bases. This receptor was identified in a young man in good health. Some clones in this sample may be carry-over from other donors' samples. The nucleotide sequence reads TGTGCCAGCAGCGCCCGGGACACGCAAGAGACCCAGTACTTC. Its protein is CASSARDTQETQYF.